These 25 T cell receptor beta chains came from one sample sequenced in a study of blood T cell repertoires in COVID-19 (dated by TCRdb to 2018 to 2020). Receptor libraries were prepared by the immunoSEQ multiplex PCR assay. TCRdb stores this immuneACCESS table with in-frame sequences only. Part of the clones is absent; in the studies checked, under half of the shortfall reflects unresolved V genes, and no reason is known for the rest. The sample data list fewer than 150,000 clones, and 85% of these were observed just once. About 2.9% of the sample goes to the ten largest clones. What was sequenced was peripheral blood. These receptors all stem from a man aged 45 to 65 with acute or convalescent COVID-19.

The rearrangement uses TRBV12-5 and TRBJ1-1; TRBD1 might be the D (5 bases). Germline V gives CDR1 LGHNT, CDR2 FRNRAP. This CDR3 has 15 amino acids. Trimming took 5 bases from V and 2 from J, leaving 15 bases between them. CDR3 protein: CASGTGRGSNTEAFF. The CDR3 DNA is TGTGCTAGTGGTACAGGAAGGGGATCTAACACTGAAGCTTTCTTT.

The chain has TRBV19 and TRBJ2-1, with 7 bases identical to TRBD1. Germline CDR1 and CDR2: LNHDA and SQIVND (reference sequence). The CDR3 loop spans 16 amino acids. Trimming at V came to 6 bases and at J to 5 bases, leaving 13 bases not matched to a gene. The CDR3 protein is CASRLQTGHGHNEQFF. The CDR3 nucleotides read TGTGCCAGTAGGCTACAGACAGGGCATGGTCACAATGAGCAGTTCTTC.

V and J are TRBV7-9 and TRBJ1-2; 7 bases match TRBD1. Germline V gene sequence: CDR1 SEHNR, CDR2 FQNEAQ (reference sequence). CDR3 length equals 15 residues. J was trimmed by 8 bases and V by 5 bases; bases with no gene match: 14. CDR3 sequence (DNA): TGTGCCAGCAGCGCGGGGCGACAGGGACCATGGGGCTACACCTTC. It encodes CASSAGRQGPWGYTF.

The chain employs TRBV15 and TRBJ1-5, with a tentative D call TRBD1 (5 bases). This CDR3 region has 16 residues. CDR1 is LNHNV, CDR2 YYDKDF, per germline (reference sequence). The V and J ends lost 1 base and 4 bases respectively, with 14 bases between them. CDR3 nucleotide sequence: TGTGCCACCAGCAGAGCTATAGCGGGACTTAATCAGCCCCAGCATTTT. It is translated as CATSRAIAGLNQPQHF.

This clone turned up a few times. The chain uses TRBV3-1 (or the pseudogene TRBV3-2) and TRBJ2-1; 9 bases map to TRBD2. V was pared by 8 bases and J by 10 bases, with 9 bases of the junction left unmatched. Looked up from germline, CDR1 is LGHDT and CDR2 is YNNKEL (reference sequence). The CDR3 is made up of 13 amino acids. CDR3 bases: TGTGCCAGCGAACGCGGGGGGGCTAAGGAGCAGTTCTTC. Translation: CASERGGAKEQFF.

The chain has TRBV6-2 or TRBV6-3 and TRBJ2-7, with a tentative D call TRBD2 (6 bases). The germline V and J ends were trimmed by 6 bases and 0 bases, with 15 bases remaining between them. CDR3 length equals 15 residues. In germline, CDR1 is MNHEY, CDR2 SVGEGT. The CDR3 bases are TGTGCCAGCAGCTCGGGACTCCTGATCTCCTACGAGCAGTACTTC. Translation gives CASSSGLLISYEQYF.

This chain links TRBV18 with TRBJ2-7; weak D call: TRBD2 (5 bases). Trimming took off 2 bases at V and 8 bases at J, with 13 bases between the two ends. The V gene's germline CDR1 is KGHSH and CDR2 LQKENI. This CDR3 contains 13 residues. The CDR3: CASSPGIGDKQYF. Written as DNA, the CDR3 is TGTGCCAGCTCACCAGGTATCGGGGATAAGCAGTACTTC.

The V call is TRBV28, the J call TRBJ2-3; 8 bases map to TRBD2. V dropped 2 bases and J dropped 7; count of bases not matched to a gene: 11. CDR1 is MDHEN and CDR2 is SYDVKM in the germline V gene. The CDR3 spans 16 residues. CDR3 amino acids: CASSLDEGSGKNTQYF. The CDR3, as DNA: TGTGCCAGCAGTTTAGATGAGGGTAGCGGGAAAAATACGCAGTATTTT.

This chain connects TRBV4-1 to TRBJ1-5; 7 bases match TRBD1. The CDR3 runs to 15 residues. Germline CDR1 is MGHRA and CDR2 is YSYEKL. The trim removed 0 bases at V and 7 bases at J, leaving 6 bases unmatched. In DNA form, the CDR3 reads TGCGCCAGCAGCCAAGAAGACAGGGTAAACCAGCCCCAGCATTTT. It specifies CASSQEDRVNQPQHF.

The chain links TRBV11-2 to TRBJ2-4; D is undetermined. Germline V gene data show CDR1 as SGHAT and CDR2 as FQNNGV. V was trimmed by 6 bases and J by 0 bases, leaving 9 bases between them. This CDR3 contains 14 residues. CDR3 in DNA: TGTGCCAGCAGTATACAGCTAGCCAAAAACATTCAGTACTTC. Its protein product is CASSIQLAKNIQYF.

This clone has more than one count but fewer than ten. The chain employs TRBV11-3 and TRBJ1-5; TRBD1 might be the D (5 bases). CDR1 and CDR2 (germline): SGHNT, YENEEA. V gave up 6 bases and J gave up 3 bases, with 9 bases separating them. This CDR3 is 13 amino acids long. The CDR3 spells CASRGQPNQPQHF. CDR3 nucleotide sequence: TGTGCCAGCAGGGGGCAGCCCAATCAGCCCCAGCATTTT.

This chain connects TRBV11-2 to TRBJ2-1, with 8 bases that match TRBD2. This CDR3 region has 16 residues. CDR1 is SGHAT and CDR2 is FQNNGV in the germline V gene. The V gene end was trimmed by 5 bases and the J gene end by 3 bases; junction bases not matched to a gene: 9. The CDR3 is CASSPLTSGYYNEQFF. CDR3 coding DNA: TGTGCCAGCAGCCCCCTAACTAGCGGATACTACAATGAGCAGTTCTTC.

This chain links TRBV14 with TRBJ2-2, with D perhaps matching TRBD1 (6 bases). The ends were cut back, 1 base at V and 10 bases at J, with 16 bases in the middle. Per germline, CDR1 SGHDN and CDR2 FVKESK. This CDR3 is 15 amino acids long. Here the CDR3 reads CASSQVTGTSMELFF. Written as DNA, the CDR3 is TGTGCCAGCAGCCAAGTTACAGGGACATCCATGGAGCTGTTTTTT.

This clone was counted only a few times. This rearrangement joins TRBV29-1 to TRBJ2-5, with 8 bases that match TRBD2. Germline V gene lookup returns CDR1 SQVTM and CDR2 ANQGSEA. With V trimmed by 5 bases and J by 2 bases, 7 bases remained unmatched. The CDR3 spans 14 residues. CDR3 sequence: CSVPSGGDQETQYF. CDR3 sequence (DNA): TGCAGCGTTCCAAGCGGGGGTGATCAAGAGACCCAGTACTTC.

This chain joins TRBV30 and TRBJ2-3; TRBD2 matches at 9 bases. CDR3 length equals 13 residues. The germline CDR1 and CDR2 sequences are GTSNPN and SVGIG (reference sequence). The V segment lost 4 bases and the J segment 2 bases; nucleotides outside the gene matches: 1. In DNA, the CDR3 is TGTGCCTGGACTAGCGGGAACACAGATACGCAGTATTTT. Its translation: CAWTSGNTDTQYF. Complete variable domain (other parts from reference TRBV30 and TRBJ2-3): SQTIHQWPATLVQPVGSPLSLECTVEGTSNPNLYWYRQAAGRGLQLLFYSVGIGQISSEVPQNLSASRPQDRQFILSSKKLLLSDSGFYLCAWTSGNTDTQYFGPGTRLTVL.

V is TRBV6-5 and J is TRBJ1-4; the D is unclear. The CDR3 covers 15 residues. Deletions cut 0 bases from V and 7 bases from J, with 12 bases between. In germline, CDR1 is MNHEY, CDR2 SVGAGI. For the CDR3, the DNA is TGTGCCAGCAGTTACTCCCGGGATAGGGCTGAAAAACTGTTTTTT. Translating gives CASSYSRDRAEKLFF.

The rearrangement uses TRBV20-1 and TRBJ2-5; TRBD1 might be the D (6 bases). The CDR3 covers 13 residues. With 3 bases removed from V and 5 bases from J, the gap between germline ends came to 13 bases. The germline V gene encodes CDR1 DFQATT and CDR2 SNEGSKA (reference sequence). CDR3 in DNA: TGCAGTGCTAGTCCAGGGGCGCGGGAGACCCAGTACTTC. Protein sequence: CSASPGARETQYF.

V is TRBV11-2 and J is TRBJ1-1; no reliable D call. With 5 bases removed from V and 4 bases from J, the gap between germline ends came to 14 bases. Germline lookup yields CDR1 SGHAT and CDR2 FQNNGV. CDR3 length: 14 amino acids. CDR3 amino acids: CASSATEGSTEAFF. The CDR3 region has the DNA TGTGCCAGCAGCGCCACAGAGGGTTCCACTGAAGCTTTCTTT.

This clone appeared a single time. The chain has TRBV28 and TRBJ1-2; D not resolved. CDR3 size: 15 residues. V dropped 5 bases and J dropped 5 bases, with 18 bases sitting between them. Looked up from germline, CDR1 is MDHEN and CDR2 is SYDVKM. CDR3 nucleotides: TGTGCCAGCAGTCCCCTAGCCGGAACTGGGTATGGCTACACCTTC. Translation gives CASSPLAGTGYGYTF.

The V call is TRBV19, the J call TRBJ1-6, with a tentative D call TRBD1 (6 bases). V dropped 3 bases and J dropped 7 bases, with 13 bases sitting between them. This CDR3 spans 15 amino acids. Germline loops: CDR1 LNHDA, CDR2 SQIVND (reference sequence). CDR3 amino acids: CASSISGGRNSPLHF. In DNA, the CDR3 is TGTGCCAGTAGTATTTCTGGGGGCAGGAATTCACCCCTCCACTTT. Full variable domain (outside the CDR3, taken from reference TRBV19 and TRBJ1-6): DGGITQSPKYLFRKEGQNVTLSCEQNLNHDAMYWYRQDPGQGLRLIYYSQIVNDFQKGDIAEGYSVSREKKESFPLTVTSAQKNPTAFYLCASSISGGRNSPLHFGNGTRLTVT.

The CDR3 sequence: CASSFEGDGNTIYF. The CDR3 bases are TGTGCCAGCAGTTTCGAGGGGGATGGAAACACCATATATTTT. This chain connects TRBV28 to TRBJ1-3; a possible D gene is TRBD1 (6 bases). Germline assignment: CDR1 MDHEN and CDR2 SYDVKM. This CDR3 has 14 amino acids. Between the trimmed V and J ends, which lost 3 bases and 3 bases, there was a span of 9 bases. Full variable domain (outside the CDR3, taken from reference TRBV28 and TRBJ1-3): DVKVTQSSRYLVKRTGEKVFLECVQDMDHENMFWYRQDPGLGLRLIYFSYDVKMKEKGDIPEGYSVSREKKERFSLILESASTNQTSMYLCASSFEGDGNTIYFGEGSWLTVV.

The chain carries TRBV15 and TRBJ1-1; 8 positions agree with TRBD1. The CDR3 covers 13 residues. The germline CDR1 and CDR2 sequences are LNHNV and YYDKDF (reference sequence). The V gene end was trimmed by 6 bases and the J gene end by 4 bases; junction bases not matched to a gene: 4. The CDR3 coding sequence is TGTGCCACCAGTGGAACAGGGGGCACTGAAGCTTTCTTT. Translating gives CATSGTGGTEAFF. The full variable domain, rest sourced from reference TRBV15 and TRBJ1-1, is DAMVIQNPRYQVTQFGKPVTLSCSQTLNHNVMYWYQQKSSQAPKLLFHYYDKDFNNEADTPDNFQSRRPNTSFCFLDIRSPGLGDTAMYLCATSGTGGTEAFFGQGTRLTVV.

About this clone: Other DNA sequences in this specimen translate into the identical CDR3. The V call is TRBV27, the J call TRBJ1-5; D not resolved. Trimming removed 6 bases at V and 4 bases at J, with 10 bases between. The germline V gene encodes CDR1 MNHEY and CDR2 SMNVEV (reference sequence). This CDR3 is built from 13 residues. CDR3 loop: CASSLGRNQPQHF. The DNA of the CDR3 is TGTGCCAGCAGCCTCGGTAGAAATCAGCCCCAGCATTTT.

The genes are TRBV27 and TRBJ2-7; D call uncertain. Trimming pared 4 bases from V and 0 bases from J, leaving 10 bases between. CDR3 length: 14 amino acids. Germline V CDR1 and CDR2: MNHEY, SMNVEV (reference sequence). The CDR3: CASSSQVASYEQYF. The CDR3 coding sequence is TGTGCCAGCAGTTCTCAGGTGGCCTCCTACGAGCAGTACTTC.

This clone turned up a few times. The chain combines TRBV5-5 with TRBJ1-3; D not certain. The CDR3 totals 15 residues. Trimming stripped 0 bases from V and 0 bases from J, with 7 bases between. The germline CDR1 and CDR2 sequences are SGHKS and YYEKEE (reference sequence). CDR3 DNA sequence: TGTGCCAGCAGCTTGGGCGGAGACTCTGGAAACACCATATATTTT. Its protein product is CASSLGGDSGNTIYF.